This TCR beta chain appears in the sequencing data of a study of blood T cell repertoires in COVID-19. In the study overall: Specimens from acute and convalescent COVID-19 originated in the United States, Italy and Spain. Nucleic acid was either cDNA or gDNA, and it came from T cells, B-cell-depleted T cells, or PBMCs.

This CDR3 region has 12 residues. Germline V CDR1 and CDR2: MDHEN, SYDVKM. V lost 10 bases, J lost 8 bases, and 6 bases stayed unmatched. Only in-frame clones appear in the TCRdb table, and some are missing; sequencing was by immunoSEQ multiplex PCR. The repertoire holds around 140,000 clones, with 88% as singletons. Material: peripheral blood. The chain uses TRBV28 and TRBJ1-2; TRBD1 agrees at 11 bases. This receptor was obtained from a man aged 70 or older with acute or convalescent COVID-19. CDR3 DNA sequence: TGTGCCACGGACAGGGGGCTGAGCGGCTACACCTTC. Its protein product is CATDRGLSGYTF.